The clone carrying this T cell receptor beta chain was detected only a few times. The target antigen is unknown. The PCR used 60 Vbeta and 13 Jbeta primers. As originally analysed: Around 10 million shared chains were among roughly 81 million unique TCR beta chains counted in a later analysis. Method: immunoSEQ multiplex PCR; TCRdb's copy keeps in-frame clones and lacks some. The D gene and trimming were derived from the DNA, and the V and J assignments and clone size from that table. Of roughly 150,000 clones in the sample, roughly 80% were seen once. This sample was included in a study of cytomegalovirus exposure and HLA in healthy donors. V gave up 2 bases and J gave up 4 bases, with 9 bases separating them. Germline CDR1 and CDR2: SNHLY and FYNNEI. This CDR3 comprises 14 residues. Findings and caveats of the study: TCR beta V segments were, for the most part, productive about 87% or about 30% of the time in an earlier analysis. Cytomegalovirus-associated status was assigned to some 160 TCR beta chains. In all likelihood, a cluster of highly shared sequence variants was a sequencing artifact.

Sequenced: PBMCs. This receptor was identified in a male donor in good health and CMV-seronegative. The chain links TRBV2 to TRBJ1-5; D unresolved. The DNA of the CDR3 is TGTGCCAGCAGTGAATGGGCAAAAAATCAGCCCCAGCATTTT. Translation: CASSEWAKNQPQHF.